The source of this T cell receptor beta chain is a study of PD-1 blockade in classical Hodgkin lymphoma. Each patient's relapse followed autologous stem cell transplantation, and brentuximab vedotin exposure varied. The CDR3 is 17 residues long. Trimming cost V 3 bases and J 2 bases; bases outside gene matches: 9. CDR1 SGHRS and CDR2 YFSETQ come from the germline V gene. Using immunoSEQ multiplex PCR, the repertoire was profiled, and TCRdb retains in-frame clones only, with some absent. In the table there are roughly 9,900 clones, more than 85% of which are singletons. In regard to this clone: Its antigen is not identified.

Whole-study results and caveats: The study found complete responders had baseline diversity similar to newly diagnosed patients. Only CD4+ TCR diversity, not CD8+, had risen significantly by C4D1.

The chain carries TRBV5-1 and TRBJ2-3, with 10 bases fitting TRBD2. The receptor was isolated from a human donor with classical Hodgkin lymphoma. The sequenced sample was peripheral blood mononuclear cells (PBMCs), obtained at baseline. This CDR3 is CASSSWTSGLITDTQYF. In DNA, the CDR3 is TGCGCCAGCAGCTCCTGGACTAGCGGTCTCATCACAGATACGCAGTATTTT.